Listed below are T cell receptor beta chains from one sample, sequenced in a study of T cell responses to AZD1222 COVID-19 vaccine. The method was immunoSEQ multiplex PCR; TCRdb's version includes in-frame clones alone and lacks a portion of them. This table has 140,000 to 150,000 clones, roughly 90% appearing once. The sequences come from peripheral blood, collected on day 0 of AZD1222 vaccination. Every receptor here comes from an adult in good health. Each CDR3 is given with its conserved first and last residue. The D gene is left open where the match is weak. Clone size is given for some rows only: seen once, a few or many times, or a class if the clone is expanded.

CDR3 protein	CDR3 DNA	V gene	J gene	clone size	D gene
CASRRTASSPLHF	TGTGCCAGCCGGAGGACAGCCTCTTCGCCCCTCCACTTT	TRBV6-5	TRBJ1-6	NA	NA
CATSEAGYNYGYTF	TGTGCCACCAGTGAAGCAGGGTATAACTATGGCTACACCTTC	TRBV24-1	TRBJ1-2	NA	NA
CASSLALGQGAEYGYTF	TGTGCCAGCAGCTTAGCGCTGGGGCAGGGGGCTGAGTATGGCTACACCTTC	TRBV7-9	TRBJ1-2	NA	TRBD1
CASSIGSNYGYTF	TGTGCCAGTAGTATCGGCTCTAACTATGGCTACACCTTC	TRBV19	TRBJ1-2	NA	NA
CASRLIQGAQNYGYTF	TGTGCCAGCAGGTTAATACAGGGGGCGCAGAACTATGGCTACACCTTC	TRBV28	TRBJ1-2	NA	TRBD1
CASSRQGSDYGYTF	TGCGCCAGCAGTCGTCAGGGTTCCGATTATGGCTACACCTTC	TRBV5-1	TRBJ1-2	NA	NA
CSVGSVYEQYF	TGCAGCGTGGGGAGTGTCTACGAGCAGTACTTC	TRBV29-1	TRBJ2-7	NA	NA
CASSVGTGRWSYEQYF	TGTGCCAGCAGTGTCGGTACAGGGCGATGGAGTTACGAGCAGTACTTC	TRBV28	TRBJ2-7	NA	NA
CASSGRTYGYTF	TGTGCCAGCAGCGGCAGGACCTATGGCTACACCTTC	TRBV28	TRBJ1-2	NA	NA
CASSLGVGYSDGYTF	TGTGCCAGCAGCTTAGGTGTCGGTTACTCGGATGGCTACACCTTC	TRBV7-9	TRBJ1-2	NA	NA
CASRSLSSYEQYF	TGTGCCAGTAGATCTTTGAGCTCCTACGAGCAGTACTTC	TRBV19	TRBJ2-7	NA	NA
CASSSSGRGETQYF	TGTGCCAGCAGCTCAAGCGGGAGAGGAGAGACCCAGTACTTC	TRBV4-2	TRBJ2-5	NA	TRBD2
CASKTGLHNEQFF	TGTGCCAGCAAGACCGGGCTCCACAATGAGCAGTTCTTC	TRBV27	TRBJ2-1	NA	NA
CASSISGRGRGTGELFF	TGTGCCAGTAGTATATCGGGTCGTGGGAGGGGCACCGGGGAGCTGTTTTTT	TRBV19	TRBJ2-2	NA	TRBD2
CSVGGILNTEAFF	TGCAGCGTTGGCGGGATATTGAACACTGAAGCTTTCTTT	TRBV29-1	TRBJ1-1	NA	NA
CASSIGGGHRYGYTF	TGTGCCAGTAGTATAGGGGGGGGACACCGTTATGGCTACACCTTC	TRBV19	TRBJ1-2	NA	NA
CASSLDRVSYEQYF	TGTGCCAGCAGTTTGGACAGGGTATCCTACGAGCAGTACTTC	TRBV2	TRBJ2-7	once	TRBD1
CASSDGRGTAFF	TGTGCCAGCAGTGATGGTCGGGGGACGGCTTTCTTT	TRBV6-1	TRBJ1-1	NA	NA
CASSSRQGEMNTEAFF	TGTGCCAGCTCATCCCGACAGGGGGAAATGAACACTGAAGCTTTCTTT	TRBV18	TRBJ1-1	NA	TRBD1
CASSLAEGNTQYF	TGTGCCAGCAGTTTAGCGGAGGGAAATACGCAGTATTTT	TRBV12-3/TRBV12-4	TRBJ2-3	NA	NA
CASSPLGGMTYEQYF	TGTGCCAGCAGCCCCTTGGGGGGCATGACCTACGAGCAGTACTTC	TRBV27	TRBJ2-7	NA	NA
CASSPSLDTGELFF	TGTGCCAGTAGTCCGTCGTTGGATACCGGGGAGCTGTTTTTT	TRBV19	TRBJ2-2	few	NA
CASSVSGEGLYEQYF	TGTGCCAGCAGCGTTTCGGGGGAGGGCCTCTACGAGCAGTACTTC	TRBV11-2	TRBJ2-7	NA	TRBD2
CASTEGADNSPLHF	TGTGCCAGTACTGAGGGGGCGGATAATTCACCCCTCCACTTT	TRBV19	TRBJ1-6	NA	TRBD1
CASSLVLRGQPQHF	TGTGCCAGCAGCTTAGTTCTGAGGGGTCAGCCCCAGCATTTT	TRBV7-2	TRBJ1-5	NA	NA
CASSFLASGRAHEQYF	TGCGCCAGCAGCTTCCTGGCTAGCGGGAGGGCCCACGAGCAGTACTTC	TRBV5-1	TRBJ2-7	NA	TRBD2
CASSRATNEKLFF	TGTGCCAGCTCACGAGCAACTAATGAAAAACTGTTTTTT	TRBV18	TRBJ1-4	NA	NA
CASSRKPGQTNEKLFF	TGTGCCAGCAGTCGAAAACCGGGACAGACTAATGAAAAACTGTTTTTT	TRBV27	TRBJ1-4	NA	TRBD1
CASSDGTMGNQPQHF	TGTGCCAGCAGTGATGGAACAATGGGCAATCAGCCCCAGCATTTT	TRBV2	TRBJ1-5	NA	NA
CASSLVASGRTDTQYF	TGCGCCAGCAGCTTGGTGGCTAGCGGGAGAACAGATACGCAGTATTTT	TRBV5-1	TRBJ2-3	once	TRBD2
CSVEDDRLNTEAFF	TGCAGCGTTGAAGATGACCGGTTGAACACTGAAGCTTTCTTT	TRBV29-1	TRBJ1-1	NA	NA
CSGRWGLSEKAFF	TGCAGCGGACGGTGGGGACTGAGCGAGAAAGCTTTCTTT	TRBV29-1	TRBJ1-1	NA	NA
CASGSTNWGQGEGGGQPQHF	TGTGCTAGTGGAAGCACTAATTGGGGACAGGGTGAGGGCGGCGGTCAGCCCCAGCATTTT	TRBV12-5	TRBJ1-5	NA	TRBD1
CASSRQVNTEAFF	TGCGCCAGCAGCAGACAGGTGAACACTGAAGCTTTCTTT	TRBV5-1	TRBJ1-1	NA	NA
CASRYDPYNEQFF	TGTGCCAGCAGGTACGATCCCTACAATGAGCAGTTCTTC	TRBV28	TRBJ2-1	NA	NA
CASGLHGWGGALTYEQYF	TGTGCTAGTGGTTTACATGGGTGGGGTGGGGCCCTTACCTACGAGCAGTACTTC	TRBV12-5	TRBJ2-7	NA	NA
CASSLERYEKLFF	TGTGCCAGCAGCTTAGAGCGATATGAAAAACTGTTTTTT	TRBV7-2	TRBJ1-4	NA	NA
CASGDSSSYNSPLHF	TGTGCCAGCGGGGACTCGAGCTCCTATAATTCACCCCTCCACTTT	TRBV2	TRBJ1-6	NA	NA
CASSPGFSATSTDTQYF	TGTGCCAGCAGTCCGGGGTTTAGCGCCACTAGCACAGATACGCAGTATTTT	TRBV7-6	TRBJ2-3	NA	NA
CATKSGARKKFACEQYF	TGTGCCACCAAATCCGGGGCCCGGAAAAAGTTCGCCTGCGAGCAGTACTTC	TRBV24-1	TRBJ2-7	NA	NA
CASRSGFPETQYF	TGTGCCAGCAGGTCAGGGTTCCCAGAGACCCAGTACTTC	TRBV27	TRBJ2-5	NA	NA
CASSLLAGVEDTQYF	TGTGCCAGCAGCTTACTAGCGGGAGTGGAAGATACGCAGTATTTT	TRBV5-8	TRBJ2-3	NA	TRBD2
CASSPGTGEDSPLHF	TGTGCCAGCAGTCCAGGGACAGGGGAGGATTCACCCCTCCACTTT	TRBV28	TRBJ1-6	NA	TRBD1
CASSGQGTGFTYEQYF	TGCGCCAGCAGTGGACAGGGGACAGGGTTTACCTACGAGCAGTACTTC	TRBV10-2	TRBJ2-7	NA	TRBD1
CASSSLRRDRGQYEQYF	TGTGCCAGCAGCTCCCTCCGGAGGGACAGGGGGCAATACGAGCAGTACTTC	TRBV11-2	TRBJ2-7	NA	TRBD1
CASSGEGDSPLHF	TGCGCCAGCAGCGGGGAGGGCGATTCACCCCTCCACTTT	TRBV5-1	TRBJ1-6	once	NA
CASSLAGGQGSTGELFF	TGTGCCAGCAGCTTGGCCGGGGGACAGGGCAGCACCGGGGAGCTGTTTTTT	TRBV5-4	TRBJ2-2	NA	TRBD1
CSVLTYDPNQPQHF	TGCAGCGTCCTGACATACGATCCTAATCAGCCCCAGCATTTT	TRBV29-1	TRBJ1-5	NA	NA
CASRGLARNEQFF	TGCGCCAGCAGAGGACTAGCGCGGAATGAGCAGTTCTTC	TRBV10-2	TRBJ2-1	NA	TRBD2
CASSHSGEQYF	TGTGCCAGCAGTCATAGTGGGGAGCAGTACTTC	TRBV6-5	TRBJ2-7	NA	NA
CASSLQGRSRYEQYF	TGTGCCAGCAGTTTACAGGGGCGAAGCCGCTACGAGCAGTACTTC	TRBV28	TRBJ2-7	NA	NA
CASTQGLAGLQETQYF	TGCGCCAGCACCCAAGGACTAGCGGGACTCCAAGAGACCCAGTACTTC	TRBV5-1	TRBJ2-5	NA	TRBD2
CASSWGDETQYF	TGTGCCAGTAGTTGGGGGGACGAGACCCAGTACTTC	TRBV19	TRBJ2-5	NA	NA
CASSRDRGWTEAFF	TGTGCCAGCTCCCGGGACAGGGGATGGACTGAAGCTTTCTTT	TRBV18	TRBJ1-1	NA	TRBD1
CASRENGNTEAFF	TGTGCCAGCAGAGAGAATGGGAACACTGAAGCTTTCTTT	TRBV5-6	TRBJ1-1	NA	NA
CASSLGTSGTYNEQFF	TGCGCCAGCAGCCTTGGGACTAGCGGTACCTACAATGAGCAGTTCTTC	TRBV4-1	TRBJ2-1	NA	TRBD2
CASSYNRDKNWASYEQYF	TGTGCCAGCAGTTATAACCGGGACAAAAATTGGGCCAGCTACGAGCAGTACTTC	TRBV28	TRBJ2-7	NA	NA
CSASDSGSYSNQPQHF	TGCAGTGCTAGTGACTCAGGGTCTTATAGCAATCAGCCCCAGCATTTT	TRBV20-1	TRBJ1-5	NA	NA